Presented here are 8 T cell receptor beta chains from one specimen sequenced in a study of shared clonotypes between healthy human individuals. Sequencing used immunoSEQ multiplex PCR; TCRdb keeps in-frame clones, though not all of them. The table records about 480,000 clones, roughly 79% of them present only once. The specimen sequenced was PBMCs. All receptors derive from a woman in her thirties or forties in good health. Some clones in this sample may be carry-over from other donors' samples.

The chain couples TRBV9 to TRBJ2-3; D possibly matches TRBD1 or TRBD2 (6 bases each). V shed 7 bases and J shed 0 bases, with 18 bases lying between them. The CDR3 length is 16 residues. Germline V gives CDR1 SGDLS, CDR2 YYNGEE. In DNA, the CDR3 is TGTGCCAGCGGGATTAAGGGGGGAACTAGCACAGATACGCAGTATTTT. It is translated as CASGIKGGTSTDTQYF.

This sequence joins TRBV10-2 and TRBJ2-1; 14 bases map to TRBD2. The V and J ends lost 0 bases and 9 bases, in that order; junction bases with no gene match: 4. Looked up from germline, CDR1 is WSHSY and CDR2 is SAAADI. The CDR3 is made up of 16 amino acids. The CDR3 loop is CASSESGTSGSGEQFF. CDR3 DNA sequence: TGCGCCAGCAGTGAGTCGGGGACTAGCGGGAGCGGTGAGCAGTTCTTC.

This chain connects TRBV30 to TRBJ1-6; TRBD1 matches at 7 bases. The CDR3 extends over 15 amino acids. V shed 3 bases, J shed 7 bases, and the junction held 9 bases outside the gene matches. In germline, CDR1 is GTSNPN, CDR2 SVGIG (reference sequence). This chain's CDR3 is CAWRPLTGVNSPLHF. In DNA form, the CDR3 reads TGTGCCTGGAGACCCCTAACAGGGGTGAATTCACCCCTCCACTTT.

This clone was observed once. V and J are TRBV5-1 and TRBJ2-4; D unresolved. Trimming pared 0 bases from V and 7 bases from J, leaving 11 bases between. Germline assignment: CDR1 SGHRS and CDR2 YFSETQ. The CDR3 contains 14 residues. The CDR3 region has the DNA TGCGCCAGCAGCTTGGGGGTCAGCGATAACATTCAGTACTTC. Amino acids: CASSLGVSDNIQYF.

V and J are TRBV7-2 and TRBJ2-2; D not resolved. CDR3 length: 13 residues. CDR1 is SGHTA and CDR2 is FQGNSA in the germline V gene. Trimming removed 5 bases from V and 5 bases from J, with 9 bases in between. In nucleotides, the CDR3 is TGTGCCAGCAGCACCCGCGAAACCGGGGAGCTGTTTTTT. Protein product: CASSTRETGELFF.

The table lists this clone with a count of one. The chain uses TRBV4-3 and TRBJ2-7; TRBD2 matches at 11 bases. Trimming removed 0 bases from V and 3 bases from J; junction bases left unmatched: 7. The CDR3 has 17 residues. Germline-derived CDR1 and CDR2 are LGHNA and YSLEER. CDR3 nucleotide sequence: TGCGCCAGCAGCCAAGATCTGCCTAGCGGGAGGCGCTACGAGCAGTACTTC. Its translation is CASSQDLPSGRRYEQYF.

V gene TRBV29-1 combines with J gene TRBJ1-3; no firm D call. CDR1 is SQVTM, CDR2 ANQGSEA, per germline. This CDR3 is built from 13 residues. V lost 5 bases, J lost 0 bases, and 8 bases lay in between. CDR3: CSVSSSSGNTIYF. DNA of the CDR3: TGCAGCGTTTCCTCAAGCTCTGGAAACACCATATATTTT.

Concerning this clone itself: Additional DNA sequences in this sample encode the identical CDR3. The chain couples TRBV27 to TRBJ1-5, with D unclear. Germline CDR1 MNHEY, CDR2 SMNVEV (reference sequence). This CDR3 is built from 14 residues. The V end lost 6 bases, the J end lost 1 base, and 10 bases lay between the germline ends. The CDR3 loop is CASSLRYSNQPQHF. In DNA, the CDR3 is TGTGCCAGCAGCTTAAGGTACAGCAATCAGCCCCAGCATTTT.